This TCR beta chain was identified in a study of CD8 T cells in Susac syndrome. An input of roughly 0.5 to 1 ug of RNA was subjected to reverse transcription using random hexamers. Multiplex PCR with immunoSEQ amplified the TCR beta CDR3 across 54 Vbeta and 13 Jbeta. TCRdb analysed the immunoSEQ multiplex PCR reads with MiXCR anew, one entry per CDR3 protein. The sample has 40,000 to 55,000 distinct CDR3 sequences, around 93% seen once. The authors carried out high-throughput sequencing of TCR beta. They applied it to CD8+ and CD4+ T cells obtained from blood. Negative isolation was applied to CD8+ and CD4+ T cells, and FACS enrichment was applied to TEMRA cells. The TCR comes from a human donor with multiple sclerosis. The sequenced material came from CD8+ T cells from PBMCs.

The CDR3 DNA is TGTGCCAGCAGTCGGACTAGCTCCTACGAGCAGTACTTC. This encodes CASSRTSSYEQYF. The chain is built from TRBV9 and TRBJ2-7, with 7 bases identical to TRBD2. The CDR3 contains 13 residues. Germline V CDR1 and CDR2: SGDLS, YYNGEE. V lost 5 bases and J lost 0; bases outside the gene matches: 2.